The TCR beta chain under discussion was sequenced for a study of PD-1 blockade in classical Hodgkin lymphoma. In regard to this clone: The antigen remains undetermined.

Time point specified: cycle 4 day 1 (C4D1), after around six weeks of nivolumab. Every patient relapsed after autologous stem cell transplantation, and brentuximab vedotin exposure varied. Complete response, partial response or progressive disease made up the best responses. The table came from immunoSEQ multiplex PCR; TCRdb's copy has only in-frame clones and leaves some out. The table records 110,000 or so clones, roughly 90% of them present only once. Study-level findings and limits: In CD4+ cells, TCR diversity went up significantly by C4D1, but in CD8+ cells it did not. Before treatment, TCR diversity in newly diagnosed patients was reportedly lower than in healthy donors.

V lost 3 bases and J lost 4; bases outside the gene matches: 9. The germline V gene encodes CDR1 SGHTA and CDR2 FQGNSA. This CDR3 spans 17 amino acids. The gene calls are TRBV7-2 and TRBJ2-1; TRBD2 aligns across 10 bases. The receptor comes from a human donor with classical Hodgkin lymphoma. The source material was peripheral blood mononuclear cells (PBMCs), sampled before the fourth cycle of nivolumab. CDR3 bases: TGTGCCAGCAGCTTGCGTCTAGCGGGAGTTACGTACAATGAGCAGTTCTTC. Protein sequence: CASSLRLAGVTYNEQFF.